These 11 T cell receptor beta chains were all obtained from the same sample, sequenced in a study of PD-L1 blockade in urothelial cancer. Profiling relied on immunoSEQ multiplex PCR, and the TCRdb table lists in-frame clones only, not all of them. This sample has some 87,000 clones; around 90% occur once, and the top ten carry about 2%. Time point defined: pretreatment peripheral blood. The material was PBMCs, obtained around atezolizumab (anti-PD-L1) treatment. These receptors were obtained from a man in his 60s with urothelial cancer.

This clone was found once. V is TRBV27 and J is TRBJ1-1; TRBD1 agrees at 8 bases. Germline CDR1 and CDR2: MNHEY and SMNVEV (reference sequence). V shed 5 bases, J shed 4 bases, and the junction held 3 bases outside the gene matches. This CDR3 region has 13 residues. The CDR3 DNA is TGTGCCAGCAGTCATACAGGGGGCACTGAAGCTTTCTTT. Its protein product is CASSHTGGTEAFF.

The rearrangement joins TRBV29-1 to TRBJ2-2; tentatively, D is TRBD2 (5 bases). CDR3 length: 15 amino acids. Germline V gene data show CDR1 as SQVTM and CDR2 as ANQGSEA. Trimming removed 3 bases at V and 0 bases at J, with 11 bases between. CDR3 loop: CSVEASLPNTGELFF. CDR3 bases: TGCAGCGTTGAGGCTAGCCTTCCGAACACCGGGGAGCTGTTTTTT.

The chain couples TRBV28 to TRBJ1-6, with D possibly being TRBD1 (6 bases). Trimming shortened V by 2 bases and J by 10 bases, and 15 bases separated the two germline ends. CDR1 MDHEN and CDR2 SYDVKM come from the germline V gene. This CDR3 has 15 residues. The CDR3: CASSLGTGSYSPLHF. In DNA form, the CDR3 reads TGTGCCAGCAGTTTAGGAACAGGGAGCTACTCACCCCTCCACTTT.

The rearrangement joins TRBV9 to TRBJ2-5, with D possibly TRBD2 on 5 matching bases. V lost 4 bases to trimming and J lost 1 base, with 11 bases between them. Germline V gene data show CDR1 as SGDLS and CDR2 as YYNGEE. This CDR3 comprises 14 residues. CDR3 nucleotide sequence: TGTGCCAGCAGCTCGGGCGGGCTCCAAGAGACCCAGTACTTC. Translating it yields CASSSGGLQETQYF.

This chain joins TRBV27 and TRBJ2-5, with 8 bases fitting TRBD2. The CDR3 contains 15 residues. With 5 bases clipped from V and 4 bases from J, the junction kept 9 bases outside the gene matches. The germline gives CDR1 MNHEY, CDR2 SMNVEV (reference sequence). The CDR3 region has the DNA TGTGCCAGCAGTCCCGGGGGGGGGCAGGGAGAGACCCAGTACTTC. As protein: CASSPGGGQGETQYF.

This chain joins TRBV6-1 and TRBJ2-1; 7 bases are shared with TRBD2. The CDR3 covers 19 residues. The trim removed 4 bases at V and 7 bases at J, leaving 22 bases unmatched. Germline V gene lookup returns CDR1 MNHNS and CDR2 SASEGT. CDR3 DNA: TGTGCCAGCAGTGCTGTGGGGGGAGGGCTGGGAAATGTTCGGAATGAGCAGTTCTTC. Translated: CASSAVGGGLGNVRNEQFF.

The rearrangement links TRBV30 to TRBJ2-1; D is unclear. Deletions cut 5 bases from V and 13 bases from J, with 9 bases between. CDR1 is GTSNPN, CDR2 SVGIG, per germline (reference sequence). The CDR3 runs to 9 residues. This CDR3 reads CAWGPSQFF. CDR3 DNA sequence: TGTGCCTGGGGGCCTTCCCAGTTCTTC.

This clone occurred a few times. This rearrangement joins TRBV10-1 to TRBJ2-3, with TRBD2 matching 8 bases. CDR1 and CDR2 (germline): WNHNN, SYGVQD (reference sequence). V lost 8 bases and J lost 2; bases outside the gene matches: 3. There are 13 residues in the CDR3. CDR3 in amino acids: CASEAGDTDTQYF. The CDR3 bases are TGCGCCAGCGAAGCGGGAGACACAGATACGCAGTATTTT.

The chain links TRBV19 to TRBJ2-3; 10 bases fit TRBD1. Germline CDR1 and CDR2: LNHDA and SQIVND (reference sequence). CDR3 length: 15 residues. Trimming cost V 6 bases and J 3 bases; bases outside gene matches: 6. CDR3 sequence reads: CASRNRQGATDTQYF. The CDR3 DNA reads TGTGCCAGTAGAAATAGACAGGGGGCTACAGATACGCAGTATTTT.

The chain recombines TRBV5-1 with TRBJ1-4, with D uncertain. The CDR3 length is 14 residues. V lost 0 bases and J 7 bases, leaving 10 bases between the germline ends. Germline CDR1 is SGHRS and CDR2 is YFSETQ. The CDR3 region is CASSLDVAGEKLFF. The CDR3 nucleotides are TGCGCCAGCAGCTTGGATGTCGCCGGTGAAAAACTGTTTTTT.

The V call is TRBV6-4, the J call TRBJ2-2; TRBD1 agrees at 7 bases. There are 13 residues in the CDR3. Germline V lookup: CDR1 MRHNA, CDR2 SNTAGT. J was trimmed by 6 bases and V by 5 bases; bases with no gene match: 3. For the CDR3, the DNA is TGTGCCAGCAGTCACAGGGGTTCCGGGGAGCTGTTTTTT. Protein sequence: CASSHRGSGELFF.